Each of the 26 T cell receptor beta chains below was sequenced from the same sample in a study of post-analysis software for immune sequencing data (dated by TCRdb to 2015 to 2017). Study-wide conclusions, independent of this receptor: Significantly higher frequencies in patients than in controls were found for roughly 5 TRBV segments, including TRBV5-6, TRBV5-1 and TRBV20-1.

Libraries were built with PCR. Sequenced on an Illumina HiSeq 2500. To reduce PCR and sequencing biases, unique molecular identifiers were incorporated into the TCR beta cDNA libraries. In-frame beta chains were kept once TCRdb had trimmed the public reads at Q25 with fastp and called clones with MiXCR. Every entry covers one CDR3 protein and lists the most common genes and DNA from its rows. The sample includes 820,000 or so distinct CDR3 sequences, with under 70% observed a single time. The ten largest clones add up to about 4.5% of the sample. Their antigen targets remain unknown. The material sequenced was blood. The receptors shown here come from a girl under 18 with multiple sclerosis.

The chain recombines TRBV5-6 with TRBJ2-5; D is unclear. The DNA matches TRBJ2-7 better at its end, which makes the J call doubtful. Germline assignment: CDR1 SGHDT and CDR2 YYEEEE. This CDR3 has 13 residues. The CDR3 sequence: CASSHPRANEQYF. In nucleotides, the CDR3 is TGTGCCAGCAGCCATCCCCGGGCGAACGAGCAGTACTTC.

This clonotype has just a few counts. V is TRBV5-1 and J is TRBJ1-1; D perhaps matches TRBD1 (6 bases). From germline, CDR1 is SGHRS and CDR2 YFSETQ. This CDR3 region has 16 residues. V was clipped by 1 base and J by 4 bases, with 17 bases between them. The CDR3 here is CASSLPGASISTEAFF. The DNA of the CDR3 is TGCGCCAGCAGCTTGCCGGGGGCCTCGATTAGCACTGAAGCTTTCTTT.

This sequence joins TRBV3-1 and TRBJ2-5; D is perhaps TRBD2 (5 bases). CDR3 length equals 16 residues. Trimming cost V 0 bases and J 5 bases, with 16 bases left between them. Germline CDR1 and CDR2: LGHDT and YNNKEL (reference sequence). CDR3 sequence (DNA): TGTGCCAGCAGCCAAGAGGAACAGCGAACGGGGGAGACCCAGTACTTC. The encoded protein is CASSQEEQRTGETQYF.

This clonotype showed up just a few times. The chain carries TRBV7-6 and TRBJ2-4, with D unresolved. The CDR3 extends over 13 amino acids. Germline CDR1 is SGHVS and CDR2 is FNYEAQ. Trimming removed 5 bases at V and 13 bases at J, with 18 bases between. The CDR3 region has the DNA TGTGCCAGCAGCCCTAACATCGACAATGAGCAGTACTTC. Translation gives CASSPNIDNEQYF.

The chain couples TRBV6-5 to TRBJ1-1; perhaps TRBD1 as D (5 bases). Germline CDR1 reads MNHEY; CDR2 reads SVGAGI. V lost 2 bases, J lost 3 bases, and 16 bases lay in between. The CDR3 runs 16 residues. The CDR3 spells CASSYGGDLAHTEAFF. In DNA, the CDR3 is TGTGCCAGCAGTTACGGCGGGGACCTCGCCCACACTGAAGCTTTCTTT.

This chain connects TRBV12-3 or TRBV12-4 to TRBJ2-5; tentative D call: TRBD1 (6 bases). The CDR3 spans 18 residues. V lost 8 bases to trimming and J lost 1 base, with 26 bases between them. The chain's CDR3 is CASGPTPLTGLTQETQYF. The DNA of the CDR3 is TGTGCCAGCGGTCCCACCCCTCTGACAGGATTAACCCAAGAGACCCAGTACTTC.

This clonotype came up a few times. The genes are TRBV29-1 and TRBJ2-7; possibly TRBD2 for D (6 bases). Germline-derived CDR1 and CDR2 are SQVTM and ANQGSEA. The length of the CDR3 is 12 residues. V was trimmed by 7 bases and J by 2 bases, leaving 12 bases between them. CDR3 loop: CSASGSAYEQYF. The CDR3 coding sequence is TGCAGCGCCTCCGGGAGCGCCTACGAGCAGTACTTC.

This clonotype was detected a few times. The CDR3 DNA sequence: TGCGCCAGCAGCACCTCAAGGGTACAAGAGCAGTACTTC. It encodes CASSTSRVQEQYF. The V and J genes are TRBV5-1 and TRBJ2-4; D is unresolved. CDR1 and CDR2 (germline): SGHRS, YFSETQ. CDR3 size: 13 residues. Deletions cut 4 bases from V and 13 bases from J, with 18 bases between.

This clonotype was counted a few times. V is TRBV7-9 and J is TRBJ1-4; the match to TRBD1 covers 9 bases. This CDR3 has 19 amino acids. Germline V gene sequence: CDR1 SEHNR, CDR2 FQNEAQ (reference sequence). The ends lost 5 bases at V and 7 bases at J; junction bases unmatched: 20. The CDR3 loop reads CASSGIGQGWFGIREKLFF. The DNA of the CDR3 is TGTGCCAGCAGCGGCATCGGACAGGGGTGGTTTGGCATTCGTGAAAAACTGTTTTTT.

The V gene is TRBV15, the J gene TRBJ2-7, with 9 bases fitting TRBD1. The germline gives CDR1 LNHNV, CDR2 YYDKDF (reference sequence). Trimming at V came to 2 bases and at J to 4 bases, leaving 3 bases not matched to a gene. This CDR3 has 14 residues. The CDR3 loop reads CATSRQDRGYEQYF. DNA for the CDR3: TGTGCCACCAGCAGACAGGACAGGGGATACGAGCAGTACTTC.

The table lists this clonotype with a count of one. V and J are TRBV5-1 and TRBJ2-3; TRBD1 is a possible D gene (6 bases). This CDR3 has 15 amino acids. V was trimmed by 0 bases and J by 5 bases, leaving 13 bases between them. The germline gives CDR1 SGHRS, CDR2 YFSETQ. The CDR3 loop is CASSLEARGGDTQYF. The CDR3 DNA is TGCGCCAGCAGCTTGGAGGCCAGGGGCGGAGATACGCAGTATTTT. The entire variable domain, with the rest obtained from reference TRBV5-1 and TRBJ2-3, is as follows: KAGVTQTPRYLIKTRGQQVTLSCSPISGHRSVSWYQQTPGQGLQFLFEYFSETQRNKGNFPGRFSGRQFSNSRSEMNVSTLELGDSALYLCASSLEARGGDTQYFGPGTRLTVL.

Concerning this clonotype: The germline gene is not matched at one end of the junction; a read error may be the cause. V usage is TRBV14 and J usage is TRBJ2-7; D call uncertain. The germline gives CDR1 SGHDN, CDR2 FVKESK. The CDR3 has 17 amino acids. CDR3 sequence reads: CASSQGDGILSSYEQYF. The CDR3 region has the DNA TGTGCCAGCAGCCAAGGTGACGGTATATTGAGCTCCTACGAACAGTACTTC.

This clonotype was seen a few times. The junction departs from the called germline gene at one end, perhaps through a read error. The rearrangement uses TRBV6-4 and TRBJ1-5; D is unresolved. CDR3 length: 14 residues. Germline assignment: CDR1 MRHNA and CDR2 SNTAGT. The CDR3 DNA reads TGTGCCAGCAGGGATAACCTTAGGGTTCAGCCTCAGCATTTT. As protein: CASRDNLRVQPQHF.

The chain links TRBV5-6 to TRBJ1-2, with D possibly TRBD1 on 5 matching bases. Germline-derived CDR1 and CDR2 are SGHDT and YYEEEE. Trimming cost V 3 bases and J 0 bases, with 12 bases left between them. The CDR3 runs 15 residues. The CDR3: CASSYRQNANYGYTF. As DNA, the CDR3 is TGTGCCAGCAGCTACAGACAGAATGCTAACTATGGCTACACCTTC.

This clonotype was detected only once. V is TRBV15 and J is TRBJ2-5; no definite D call. In germline, CDR1 is LNHNV, CDR2 YYDKDF (reference sequence). CDR3 size: 14 residues. Trimming took 1 base from V and 4 from J, leaving 10 bases between them. The CDR3 sequence is CATSRGSTRETQYF. CDR3 sequence (DNA): TGTGCCACCAGCAGAGGTTCGACACGAGAGACCCAGTACTTC.

The chain is built from TRBV20-1 and TRBJ2-1, with D tentatively TRBD1 or TRBD2 (6 bases each). Trimming pared 5 bases from V and 7 bases from J, leaving 21 bases between. CDR3 size: 15 residues. The germline V gene has CDR1 DFQATT and CDR2 SNEGSKA (reference sequence). The CDR3 region is CSAPRGGQGQNEQFF. The CDR3, as DNA: TGCAGTGCTCCGCGTGGGGGGCAGGGACAAAATGAGCAGTTCTTC.

The chain carries TRBV25-1 and TRBJ2-1; TRBD2 aligns across 15 bases. CDR3 length: 14 residues. From germline, CDR1 is MGHDK and CDR2 SYGVNS. The V gene end was trimmed by 8 bases and the J gene end by 9 bases; junction bases not matched to a gene: 5. CDR3 coding DNA: TGTGCCAGCGGCGGACTAGCGGGAGGGAGTGAGCAGTTCTTC. Amino acid sequence: CASGGLAGGSEQFF.

This sequence joins TRBV20-1 and TRBJ1-4; 9 bases are shared with TRBD1. CDR3 length: 12 amino acids. Germline assignment: CDR1 DFQATT and CDR2 SNEGSKA (reference sequence). V lost 3 bases, J lost 9 bases, and 2 bases stayed unmatched. DNA of the CDR3: TGCAGTGCTAGCGACAGGGGGAAAAAACTGTTTTTT. Residues: CSASDRGKKLFF.

This clonotype came up a few times. This chain links TRBV6-5 with TRBJ2-1; 10 bases fit TRBD2. The V segment lost 0 bases and the J segment 0 bases; nucleotides outside the gene matches: 2. This CDR3 region has 17 residues. CDR1 and CDR2 (germline): MNHEY, SVGAGI. The CDR3 region is CASSYSSGGFSYNEQFF. The CDR3 DNA reads as TGTGCCAGCAGTTACTCTAGCGGGGGGTTCTCCTACAATGAGCAGTTCTTC.

The sample holds a few counts of this clonotype. V usage is TRBV5-5 and J usage is TRBJ2-7, with TRBD1 as a possible D gene (5 bases). V lost 3 bases and J lost 3, with 16 bases in between. The length of the CDR3 is 15 residues. Germline CDR1 reads SGHKS; CDR2 reads YYEKEE (reference sequence). The CDR3 DNA reads as TGTGCCAGCAGCTCATTAGACTGGACAAGCTACGAGCAGTACTTC. It specifies CASSSLDWTSYEQYF.

The gene calls are TRBV3-1 and TRBJ2-1, with TRBD2 matching 11 bases. The CDR3 consists of 16 residues. V gave up 0 bases and J gave up 9 bases; unmatched junction bases: 7. From germline, CDR1 is LGHDT and CDR2 YNNKEL (reference sequence). DNA of the CDR3: TGTGCCAGCAGCCAAGATCGACTAGCGGGGAAGGGTGAGCAGTTCTTC. It codes for CASSQDRLAGKGEQFF.

V and J are TRBV12-3 or TRBV12-4 and TRBJ2-7; D unresolved. The CDR3 extends over 15 amino acids. The germline V and J ends were trimmed by 1 base and 2 bases, with 12 bases remaining between them. The CDR3 DNA reads TGTGCCAGCAGTTTAGGAAAAGATATGACCTACGAGCAGTACTTC. It translates to CASSLGKDMTYEQYF.

This clonotype was observed a handful of times. This chain's CDR3 is CASSLGHQDKNIQYF. Here the CDR3 DNA reads TGTGCCAGCAGCTTAGGGCACCAGGACAAAAACATTCAGTACTTC. The chain joins TRBV7-3 to TRBJ2-4; D ambiguous. Germline lookup yields CDR1 SGHTA and CDR2 FQGTGA. The V end was cut by 2 bases, the J end by 3 bases, with 11 bases between. CDR3 length: 15 amino acids.

The chain links TRBV5-1 to TRBJ2-3; D might be TRBD2 (5 bases). Germline lookup yields CDR1 SGHRS and CDR2 YFSETQ. Trimming stripped 7 bases from V and 3 bases from J, with 9 bases between. The CDR3 has 12 amino acids. The CDR3 DNA reads as TGCGCCAGCCTAGGACTTACAGATACGCAGTATTTT. Amino acids: CASLGLTDTQYF.

The sample holds a few counts of this clonotype. The chain links TRBV6-2 or TRBV6-3 to TRBJ2-7, with D unclear. CDR3 length equals 15 residues. Germline CDR1 reads MNHEY; CDR2 reads SVGEGT. Deletions cut 5 bases from V and 5 bases from J, with 19 bases between. The CDR3: CASSGERSSWDEQYF. The CDR3 DNA reads TGTGCCAGCAGTGGGGAAAGGAGCTCCTGGGACGAGCAGTACTTC.

The V call is TRBV11-2, the J call TRBJ2-7, with 10 bases that match TRBD2. The J call may be faulty, since TRBJ2-5 better matches the DNA end. CDR1 is SGHAT, CDR2 FQNNGV, per germline. There are 16 residues in the CDR3. The CDR3 loop is CASSLVPAGGIETQYF. The DNA of the CDR3 is TGTGCCAGCAGCTTAGTCCCAGCGGGGGGGATAGAGACCCAGTACTTC.